This TCR beta chain is drawn from a study of shared T cell receptors in the human thymus. Libraries were prepared by immunoSEQ multiplex PCR; TCRdb keeps only in-frame clonotypes and omits some of them. The table includes some 640,000 clones, approximately 87% detected once. The CDR3 is made up of 14 amino acids. CDR1 is MDHEN and CDR2 is SYDVKM in the germline V gene. V shed 4 bases and J 4 bases; nucleotides not matched to a gene: 1. Separately, the same data were catalogued under a study of human thymus T cells. That work states: Thymus tissue for the work was resected from patients undergoing corrective heart surgery. Thymic TCR repertoires of unrelated people reportedly overlapped highly.

The sample consisted of thymocytes. The sequence came from a boy in the first two years of life with a congenital heart defect. This chain uses TRBV28 with TRBJ2-3, with 11 bases matching TRBD1. This CDR3 reads CASSWGQGADTQYF. CDR3 bases: TGTGCCAGCAGTTGGGGACAGGGGGCAGATACGCAGTATTTT.